Listed below are T cell receptor beta chains from one sample, sequenced in a study of HIV-infected children after antiretroviral therapy interruption. TCRdb re-analysed the 3' RACE reads in MiXCR, keeping a single row per CDR3 protein. The table lists tens of thousands of distinct CDR3 sequences, over 6.5% of them singletons. The specimen was CD45RA+ CD4+ T cells from PBMCs, pooled from several time points, collected from a donor given antiretroviral therapy, either interrupted or continuous. The receptors derive from a pool of human donors with HIV. The CDR3 runs from the conserved cysteine through the conserved F or W. Each record gives: clone size, V gene, J gene, D gene, CDR3 protein, CDR3 DNA. A D gene is named only where the DNA matches it firmly. Only part of the rows carry a size: once, few, many, or a class if the clone is expanded.

clone size: many
V gene: TRBV9
J gene: TRBJ2-5
D gene: -
CDR3 protein: CASSVALQETQYF
CDR3 DNA: TGTGCCAGCAGCGTAGCTCTCCAAGAGACCCAGTACTTC

clone size: -
V gene: TRBV4-1
J gene: TRBJ2-7
D gene: -
CDR3 protein: CASSLRDFMSSYNEQYF
CDR3 DNA: TGCGCCAGCAGCCTTCGGGACTTTATGAGTTCCTACAATGAGCAGTACTTC

clone size: many
V gene: TRBV7-9
J gene: TRBJ2-7
D gene: TRBD2
CDR3 protein: CASSLSSGRAKDEQYF
CDR3 DNA: TGTGCCAGCAGCTTGAGTAGCGGGAGGGCCAAGGACGAGCAGTACTTC

clone size: -
V gene: TRBV29-1
J gene: TRBJ2-6
D gene: TRBD2
CDR3 protein: CSVGSGIGANVLTF
CDR3 DNA: TGCAGCGTTGGGAGCGGGATCGGGGCCAACGTCCTGACTTTC

clone size: many
V gene: TRBV29-1
J gene: TRBJ2-5
D gene: TRBD1
CDR3 protein: CSVGTGGQETQYF
CDR3 DNA: TGCAGCGTTGGGACAGGGGGGCAAGAGACCCAGTACTTC

clone size: -
V gene: TRBV29-1
J gene: TRBJ2-3
D gene: TRBD2
CDR3 protein: CSARPGLGSDTQYF
CDR3 DNA: TGCAGCGCCCGTCCCGGACTAGGTTCAGATACGCAGTATTTT

clone size: -
V gene: TRBV5-6
J gene: TRBJ2-7
D gene: TRBD2
CDR3 protein: CASSFGTSGSYEQYF
CDR3 DNA: TGTGCCAGCAGCTTTGGGACTAGCGGGAGTTACGAGCAGTACTTC

clone size: few
V gene: TRBV9
J gene: TRBJ1-1
D gene: -
CDR3 protein: CASSVGAGNTEAFF
CDR3 DNA: TGTGCCAGCAGCGTCGGCGCGGGGAACACTGAAGCTTTCTTT

clone size: many
V gene: TRBV28
J gene: TRBJ2-3
D gene: -
CDR3 protein: CASSLGGIGADTQYF
CDR3 DNA: TGTGCCAGCAGTTTAGGCGGGATAGGAGCAGATACGCAGTATTTT

clone size: many
V gene: TRBV2
J gene: TRBJ1-5
D gene: -
CDR3 protein: CASSEEGLRGNQPQHF
CDR3 DNA: TGTGCCAGCAGTGAAGAGGGGCTTAGAGGCAATCAGCCCCAGCATTTT

clone size: many
V gene: TRBV11-2
J gene: TRBJ2-7
D gene: -
CDR3 protein: CASSPPLASPETYEQYF
CDR3 DNA: TGTGCCAGCAGCCCCCCTCTGGCTAGCCCAGAAACCTACGAGCAGTACTTC

clone size: few
V gene: TRBV5-1
J gene: TRBJ2-7
D gene: -
CDR3 protein: CASSLRDKTYEQYF
CDR3 DNA: TGCGCCAGCAGCCTCCGGGACAAAACCTACGAGCAGTACTTC

clone size: many
V gene: TRBV7-8
J gene: TRBJ2-7
D gene: TRBD2
CDR3 protein: CASSLSVGREGEQYF
CDR3 DNA: TGTGCCAGCAGCTTATCAGTCGGGAGGGAGGGCGAGCAGTACTTC

clone size: many
V gene: TRBV28
J gene: TRBJ2-3
D gene: -
CDR3 protein: CASSVPKEAKYTQYF
CDR3 DNA: TGTGCCAGCAGTGTCCCTAAGGAGGCCAAGTATACGCAGTATTTT

clone size: many
V gene: TRBV20-1
J gene: TRBJ2-3
D gene: TRBD2
CDR3 protein: CSAPLAGGITDTQYF
CDR3 DNA: TGCAGTGCTCCACTAGCGGGGGGGATCACAGATACGCAGTATTTT

clone size: many
V gene: TRBV12-3/TRBV12-4
J gene: TRBJ2-1
D gene: -
CDR3 protein: CASNLGPAGNEQFF
CDR3 DNA: TGTGCCAGCAACCTAGGGCCGGCGGGCAATGAGCAGTTCTTC

clone size: -
V gene: TRBV4-1
J gene: TRBJ2-7
D gene: TRBD1
CDR3 protein: CASSQPAKGQTYEQYF
CDR3 DNA: TGCGCCAGCAGCCAACCCGCTAAGGGACAGACCTACGAGCAGTACTTC

clone size: many
V gene: TRBV4-1
J gene: TRBJ2-1
D gene: -
CDR3 protein: CASSQGGAEQFF
CDR3 DNA: TGTGCCAGCAGCCAGGGAGGTGCTGAGCAGTTCTTC

clone size: many
V gene: TRBV4-2
J gene: TRBJ2-5
D gene: TRBD2
CDR3 protein: CASSPTGTIQETQYF
CDR3 DNA: TGTGCCAGCAGCCCCACCGGGACTATCCAAGAGACCCAGTACTTC

clone size: many
V gene: TRBV7-2
J gene: TRBJ2-1
D gene: -
CDR3 protein: CASSSHFFSEQFF
CDR3 DNA: TGTGCCAGCAGCTCCCACTTTTTCAGTGAGCAGTTCTTC

clone size: few
V gene: TRBV4-2
J gene: TRBJ2-3
D gene: TRBD2
CDR3 protein: CASSPVGSSGTSTDTQYF
CDR3 DNA: TGTGCCAGCAGCCCCGTCGGGTCTAGCGGGACTAGCACAGATACGCAGTATTTT

clone size: many
V gene: TRBV10-3
J gene: TRBJ2-3
D gene: TRBD2
CDR3 protein: CAISSGGTDTQYF
CDR3 DNA: TGTGCCATCAGTAGCGGGGGCACAGATACGCAGTATTTT

clone size: medium-sized
V gene: TRBV6-6
J gene: TRBJ2-5
D gene: -
CDR3 protein: CASGDATGGGQDTQYF
CDR3 DNA: TGTGCCAGCGGTGATGCGACTGGGGGGGGCCAAGACACCCAGTACTTT

clone size: many
V gene: TRBV6-6
J gene: TRBJ2-3
D gene: -
CDR3 protein: CASSYSAQGWTDTQYF
CDR3 DNA: TGTGCCAGCAGTTACTCGGCCCAGGGGTGGACAGATACGCAGTATTTT

clone size: -
V gene: TRBV28
J gene: TRBJ2-7
D gene: TRBD2
CDR3 protein: CASESRTSPREQYF
CDR3 DNA: TGTGCCAGCGAATCAAGGACTAGCCCCAGGGAGCAGTACTTC

clone size: many
V gene: TRBV7-8
J gene: TRBJ2-7
D gene: -
CDR3 protein: CASSLLQTVNIREQYF
CDR3 DNA: TGTGCCAGCAGCTTACTACAGACCGTAAATATACGGGAGCAGTACTTC

clone size: many
V gene: TRBV25-1
J gene: TRBJ1-6
D gene: -
CDR3 protein: CASSDLDRSSYNSPLHF
CDR3 DNA: TGTGCCAGCAGTGATCTAGACAGGAGCTCCTATAATTCACCCCTCCACTTT

clone size: many
V gene: TRBV6-1
J gene: TRBJ1-4
D gene: TRBD1
CDR3 protein: CASSAGTGSELFF
CDR3 DNA: TGTGCCAGCAGTGCAGGGACAGGCAGCGAACTGTTTTTT

clone size: many
V gene: TRBV5-1
J gene: TRBJ2-1
D gene: TRBD2
CDR3 protein: CASSLVLAGIDEQFF
CDR3 DNA: TGCGCCAGCAGCTTGGTTCTAGCGGGTATCGATGAGCAGTTCTTC

clone size: medium-sized
V gene: TRBV6-1
J gene: TRBJ1-1
D gene: -
CDR3 protein: CASRESTEAFF
CDR3 DNA: TGTGCCAGCAGGGAGAGCACTGAAGCTTTCTTT

clone size: many
V gene: TRBV12-3/TRBV12-4
J gene: TRBJ2-7
D gene: TRBD1
CDR3 protein: CASSYRTGSSYEQYF
CDR3 DNA: TGTGCCAGCAGTTACCGGACAGGGAGCTCCTACGAGCAGTACTTC

clone size: many
V gene: TRBV7-2
J gene: TRBJ2-7
D gene: -
CDR3 protein: CASSSHSRIEQYF
CDR3 DNA: TGTGCCAGCAGCTCCCACTCCCGGATCGAGCAGTACTTC

clone size: many
V gene: TRBV11-2
J gene: TRBJ2-7
D gene: -
CDR3 protein: CASSLERGPSYEQYF
CDR3 DNA: TGTGCCAGCAGCTTAGAGCGGGGGCCCTCCTACGAGCAGTACTTC

clone size: many
V gene: TRBV20-1
J gene: TRBJ2-1
D gene: -
CDR3 protein: CSARVGHNEQFF
CDR3 DNA: TGCAGTGCTAGAGTAGGGCACAATGAGCAGTTCTTC

clone size: many
V gene: TRBV7-9
J gene: TRBJ1-5
D gene: TRBD1
CDR3 protein: CASSLATGGHQPQHF
CDR3 DNA: TGTGCCAGCAGCTTAGCGACAGGGGGCCATCAGCCCCAGCATTTT

clone size: few
V gene: TRBV12-3/TRBV12-4
J gene: TRBJ1-4
D gene: -
CDR3 protein: CASSRRGAANEKLFF
CDR3 DNA: TGTGCCAGCAGCCGCCGCGGGGCAGCTAATGAAAAACTGTTTTTT

clone size: many
V gene: TRBV28
J gene: TRBJ2-1
D gene: TRBD1
CDR3 protein: CASSTGQGANEQFF
CDR3 DNA: TGTGCCAGTTCGACGGGACAGGGGGCGAATGAGCAGTTCTTC

clone size: many
V gene: TRBV7-6
J gene: TRBJ1-2
D gene: -
CDR3 protein: CASSLQGHYGYTF
CDR3 DNA: TGTGCCAGCAGCTTACAGGGGCACTATGGCTACACCTTC

clone size: -
V gene: TRBV18
J gene: TRBJ2-3
D gene: TRBD2
CDR3 protein: CASSPRTSGTDTQYF
CDR3 DNA: TGTGCCAGCTCACCGAGGACTAGCGGCACAGATACGCAGTATTTT

clone size: many
V gene: TRBV5-1
J gene: TRBJ2-7
D gene: TRBD2
CDR3 protein: CASSTGLAENYEQYF
CDR3 DNA: TGCGCCAGCAGCACCGGACTAGCGGAGAACTACGAGCAGTACTTC

clone size: few
V gene: TRBV25-1
J gene: TRBJ2-3
D gene: -
CDR3 protein: CASRPGGAFTDTQYF
CDR3 DNA: TGTGCCAGCAGACCCGGAGGCGCATTCACAGATACGCAGTATTTT

clone size: -
V gene: TRBV19
J gene: TRBJ1-5
D gene: -
CDR3 protein: CASKVWSGHKNQPQHF
CDR3 DNA: TGTGCCAGTAAAGTCTGGTCGGGACACAAAAACCAGCCCCAGCATTTT

clone size: many
V gene: TRBV5-6
J gene: TRBJ1-2
D gene: -
CDR3 protein: CASSLLGRSNYGYTF
CDR3 DNA: TGTGCCAGCAGCTTGTTGGGCAGATCGAACTATGGCTACACCTTC

clone size: -
V gene: TRBV20-1
J gene: TRBJ2-7
D gene: -
CDR3 protein: CSARAVADRATYEQYF
CDR3 DNA: TGCAGTGCTAGGGCCGTTGCGGACAGAGCAACCTACGAGCAGTACTTC

clone size: many
V gene: TRBV14
J gene: TRBJ2-3
D gene: -
CDR3 protein: CASSQGHTQYF
CDR3 DNA: TGTGCCAGCAGCCAAGGCCATACGCAGTATTTT

clone size: many
V gene: TRBV3-1
J gene: TRBJ2-5
D gene: TRBD2
CDR3 protein: CASSQWLAGPPETQYF
CDR3 DNA: TGTGCCAGCAGCCAATGGCTAGCGGGGCCCCCGGAGACCCAGTACTTC

clone size: many
V gene: TRBV20-1
J gene: TRBJ1-1
D gene: -
CDR3 protein: CSARVQNTEAFF
CDR3 DNA: TGCAGTGCTAGAGTCCAAAACACTGAAGCTTTCTTT

clone size: -
V gene: TRBV20-1
J gene: TRBJ2-3
D gene: TRBD2
CDR3 protein: CSARDGVAGVNTQYF
CDR3 DNA: TGCAGTGCTAGAGATGGCGTAGCGGGAGTAAATACGCAGTATTTT

clone size: many
V gene: TRBV4-3
J gene: TRBJ2-1
D gene: -
CDR3 protein: CASSQFLSGARGNEQFF
CDR3 DNA: TGCGCCAGCAGCCAATTCTTATCAGGGGCAAGAGGGAATGAGCAGTTCTTC

clone size: many
V gene: TRBV12-3/TRBV12-4
J gene: TRBJ2-5
D gene: -
CDR3 protein: CASSSWSDQGEETQYF
CDR3 DNA: TGTGCCAGCAGTTCCTGGAGCGACCAGGGAGAAGAGACCCAGTACTTC

clone size: many
V gene: TRBV2
J gene: TRBJ2-3
D gene: -
CDR3 protein: CASSLGADTQYF
CDR3 DNA: TGTGCCAGCAGCTTAGGCGCAGATACGCAGTATTTT

clone size: many
V gene: TRBV4-3
J gene: TRBJ2-3
D gene: TRBD2
CDR3 protein: CASSQTSGEGDTQYF
CDR3 DNA: TGCGCCAGCAGCCAAACTAGCGGGGAGGGAGATACGCAGTATTTT

clone size: few
V gene: TRBV7-2
J gene: TRBJ1-3
D gene: -
CDR3 protein: CASLRAGRNTIYF
CDR3 DNA: TGTGCCAGCCTCCGCGCAGGGAGGAACACCATATATTTT

clone size: many
V gene: TRBV7-9
J gene: TRBJ1-5
D gene: TRBD1
CDR3 protein: CASSLAGTGVQPQHF
CDR3 DNA: TGTGCCAGCAGCTTAGCCGGGACAGGGGTTCAGCCCCAGCATTTT

clone size: -
V gene: TRBV19
J gene: TRBJ2-4
D gene: -
CDR3 protein: CASSIRKKQGFKNIQYF
CDR3 DNA: TGTGCCAGTAGTATAAGAAAGAAGCAGGGATTCAAAAACATTCAGTACTTC

clone size: many
V gene: TRBV12-3/TRBV12-4
J gene: TRBJ2-3
D gene: TRBD1
CDR3 protein: CASSLQDRGAETLYF
CDR3 DNA: TGTGCCAGCAGTTTACAGGACAGGGGTGCAGAAACGCTGTATTTT

clone size: many
V gene: TRBV7-2
J gene: TRBJ1-1
D gene: -
CDR3 protein: CASSTQSTEAFF
CDR3 DNA: TGTGCCAGCAGCACACAGAGCACTGAAGCTTTCTTT

clone size: many
V gene: TRBV7-2
J gene: TRBJ2-5
D gene: TRBD2
CDR3 protein: CASSLAGGPMETQYF
CDR3 DNA: TGTGCCAGCAGCTTAGCGGGAGGGCCGATGGAGACCCAGTACTTC

clone size: many
V gene: TRBV20-1
J gene: TRBJ2-7
D gene: TRBD1
CDR3 protein: CSAREPGQGYEQYF
CDR3 DNA: TGCAGTGCTAGAGAACCGGGACAGGGATACGAGCAGTACTTC